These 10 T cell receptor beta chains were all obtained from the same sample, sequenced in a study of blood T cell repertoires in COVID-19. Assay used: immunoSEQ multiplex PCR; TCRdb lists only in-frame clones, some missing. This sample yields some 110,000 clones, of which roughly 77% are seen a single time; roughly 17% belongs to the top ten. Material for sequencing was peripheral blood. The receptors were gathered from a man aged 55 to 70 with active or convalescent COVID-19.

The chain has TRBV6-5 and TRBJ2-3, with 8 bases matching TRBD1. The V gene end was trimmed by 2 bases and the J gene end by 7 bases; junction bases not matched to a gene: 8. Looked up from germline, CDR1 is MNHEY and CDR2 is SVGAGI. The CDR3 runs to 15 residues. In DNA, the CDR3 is TGTGCCAGCAGTTACGGGGACAGGAGAGTTAATACGCAGTATTTT. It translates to CASSYGDRRVNTQYF.

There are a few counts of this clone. The CDR3 DNA reads as TGTGCCAGCAGCGCAGGGGGTAAGCAGCCCCAGCATTTT. Translation gives CASSAGGKQPQHF. The rearrangement uses TRBV25-1 and TRBJ1-5, with 7 bases that match TRBD1. The CDR3 totals 13 residues. Losses at the gene ends were 6 bases for V and 7 bases for J; bases not matched to a gene: 6. CDR1 and CDR2 (germline): MGHDK, SYGVNS.

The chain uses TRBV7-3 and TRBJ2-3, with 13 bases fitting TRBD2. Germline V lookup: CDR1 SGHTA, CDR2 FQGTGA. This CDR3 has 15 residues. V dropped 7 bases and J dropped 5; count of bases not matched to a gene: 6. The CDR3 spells CASTTGLAGVDTQYF. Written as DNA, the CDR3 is TGTGCCAGCACCACTGGACTAGCGGGAGTAGATACGCAGTATTTT.

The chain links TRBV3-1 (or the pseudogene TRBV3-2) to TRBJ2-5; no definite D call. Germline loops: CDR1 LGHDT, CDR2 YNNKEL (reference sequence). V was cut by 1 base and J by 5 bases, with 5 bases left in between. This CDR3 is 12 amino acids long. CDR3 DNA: TGTGCCAGCAGCCAAGGTGGCGAGACCCAGTACTTC. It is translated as CASSQGGETQYF.

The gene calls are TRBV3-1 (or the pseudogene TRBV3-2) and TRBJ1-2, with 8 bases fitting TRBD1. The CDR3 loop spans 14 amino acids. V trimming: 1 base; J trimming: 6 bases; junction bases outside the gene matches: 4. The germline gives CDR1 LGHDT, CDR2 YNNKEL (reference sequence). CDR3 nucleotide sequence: TGTGCCAGCAGCCAAGTGGGGACAGGAGATGGCTACACCTTC. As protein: CASSQVGTGDGYTF.

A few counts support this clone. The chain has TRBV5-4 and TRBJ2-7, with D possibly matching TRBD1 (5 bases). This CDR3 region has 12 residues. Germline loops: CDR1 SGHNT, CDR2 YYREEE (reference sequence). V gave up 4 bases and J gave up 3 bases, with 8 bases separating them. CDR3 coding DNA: TGTGCCAGCAGCCTGGGGCTCTACGAGCAGTACTTC. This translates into CASSLGLYEQYF.

The CDR3 protein is CASSSPLDRAGMAFF. CDR3 nucleotides: TGTGCCAGCAGTTCCCCCCTGGACAGGGCGGGTATGGCTTTCTTT. The V call is TRBV28, the J call TRBJ1-1; the match to TRBD1 covers 8 bases. This CDR3 comprises 15 residues. The germline CDR1 and CDR2 sequences are MDHEN and SYDVKM. V lost 4 bases to trimming and J lost 11 bases; unmatched junction nucleotides: 15.

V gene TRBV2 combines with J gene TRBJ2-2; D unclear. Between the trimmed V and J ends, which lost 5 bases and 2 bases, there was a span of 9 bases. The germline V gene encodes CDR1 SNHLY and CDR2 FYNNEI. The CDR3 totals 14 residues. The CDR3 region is CASSPEANTGELFF. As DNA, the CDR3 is TGTGCCAGCAGTCCCGAGGCAAACACCGGGGAGCTGTTTTTT. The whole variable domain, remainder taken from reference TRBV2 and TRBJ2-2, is EPEVTQTPSHQVTQMGQEVILRCVPISNHLYFYWYRQILGQKVEFLVSFYNNEISEKSEIFDDQFSVERPDGSNFTLKIRSTKLEDSAMYFCASSPEANTGELFFGEGSRLTVL.

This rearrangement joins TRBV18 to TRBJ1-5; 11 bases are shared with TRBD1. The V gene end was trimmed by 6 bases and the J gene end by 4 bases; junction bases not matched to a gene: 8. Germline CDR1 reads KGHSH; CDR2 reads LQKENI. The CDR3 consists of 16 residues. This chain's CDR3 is CASSRTGGRDNQPQHF. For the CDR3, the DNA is TGTGCCAGCTCCCGGACAGGGGGCAGAGATAATCAGCCCCAGCATTTT.

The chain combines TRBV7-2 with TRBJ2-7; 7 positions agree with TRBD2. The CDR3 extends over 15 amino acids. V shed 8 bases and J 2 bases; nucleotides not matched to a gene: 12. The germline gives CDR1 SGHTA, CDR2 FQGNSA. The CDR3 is CASASAGTTTYEQYF. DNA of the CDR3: TGTGCCAGCGCATCCGCCGGGACTACGACCTACGAGCAGTACTTC.